Sequencing of this T cell receptor (beta chain) was carried out in a study of control samples from healthy donors and cancer patients. Looked up from germline, CDR1 is LNHDA and CDR2 is SQIVND (reference sequence). Between the trimmed V and J ends, which lost 3 bases and 7 bases, there was a span of 9 bases. The CDR3 totals 12 residues. The protocol was immunoSEQ multiplex PCR, while the TCRdb copy is restricted to in-frame clones and leaves out a portion. The sample includes about 100,000 clones, 92% of them seen just once. The clonotype comes from a woman younger than 30 in good health. The chain combines TRBV19 with TRBJ1-1; D is uncertain. Sequencing was done on a sample of blood. As DNA, the CDR3 is TGTGCCAGTAGTATGGGCGGTTATGAAGCTTTCTTT. This translates into CASSMGGYEAFF.